The following is a T cell receptor beta chain sequence with its context. Antigen unknown. The sample originates from a study of cytomegalovirus exposure and HLA in healthy donors. Study background: The 120 validation repertoires were reported in a later analysis to have been generated on the same platform as the approximately 700 first-cohort repertoires. Study-level findings and limits: CMV antigen specificity was confirmed in vitro for three CMV-associated chains. The study recorded about 150 TCR beta chains that were cytomegalovirus-associated.

The CDR3 loop spans 16 amino acids. V lost 3 bases, J lost 4 bases, and 5 bases stayed unmatched. The germline CDR1 and CDR2 sequences are MNHNS and SASEGT. Profiling relied on immunoSEQ multiplex PCR, and the TCRdb table lists in-frame clones only, not all of them. In the table there are roughly 120,000 clones, around 94% of which are singletons. This TCR was sampled from a woman aged 18-29 years in good health and CMV-seronegative. The sequenced sample was PBMCs. V gene TRBV6-1 combines with J gene TRBJ2-1; 11 bases are shared with TRBD2. CDR3 nucleotides: TGTGCCAGCAGTGACGGGACTAGCGGAGAGTACAATGAGCAGTTCTTC. This gives the protein CASSDGTSGEYNEQFF.